The 16 T cell receptor beta chains in this list originate from one sample, sequenced in a study of T-cell reconstitution after alpha-beta-depleted transplantation in children. Unique molecular identifiers were used in preparing the TCRbeta library. MiXCR, run by TCRdb on the PCR reads, gives a single entry per CDR3 protein. The sample consists of more than 200,000 distinct CDR3 sequences, under 20% of them appearing once. Sequenced material: PBMCs, mostly from graft donor cells, taken 360 days after TCRalphabeta/CD19-depleted stem cell transplant. Receptors were obtained from a male patient aged 2-9 years who had a stem cell transplant for acute lymphoblastic leukemia, so the T cells may come from the graft donor.

This clonotype was found a few times. V and J are TRBV19 and TRBJ2-5, with D maybe TRBD1 (5 bases). This CDR3 has 15 residues. V lost 5 bases and J 6 bases, leaving 19 bases between the germline ends. Germline V gene sequence: CDR1 LNHDA, CDR2 SQIVND (reference sequence). The CDR3 nucleotides read TGTGCCAGTAGTCCTTCTGGCAGGGAATCTAAGACCCAGTACTTC. This sequence encodes CASSPSGRESKTQYF. The variable domain in full, completed from reference TRBV19 and TRBJ2-5, reads DGGITQSPKYLFRKEGQNVTLSCEQNLNHDAMYWYRQDPGQGLRLIYYSQIVNDFQKGDIAEGYSVSREKKESFPLTVTSAQKNPTAFYLCASSPSGRESKTQYFGPGTRLLVL.

This clonotype appeared a few times. The chain links TRBV7-2 to TRBJ2-5; D gene unclear. CDR3 length: 13 residues. The V gene lost 0 bases and the J gene lost 1 base, with 3 bases spanning the gap. Germline values: CDR1 SGHTA, CDR2 FQGNSA. The CDR3 bases are TGTGCCAGCAGCTTAGCGCCCCAAGAGACCCAGTACTTC. Translated: CASSLAPQETQYF.

Many counts were recorded for this clonotype. The chain recombines TRBV20-1 with TRBJ1-1, with TRBD1 matching 11 bases. Trimming cost V 6 bases and J 5 bases; bases outside gene matches: 14. Germline V gene data show CDR1 as DFQATT and CDR2 as SNEGSKA (reference sequence). The CDR3 runs to 16 residues. In nucleotides, the CDR3 is TGCAGTGCCGGGGGCGGAGGACAGGGGGCACGAACTGAAGCTTTCTTT. Protein sequence: CSAGGGGQGARTEAFF.

This clonotype has only a few counts. This chain links TRBV24-1 with TRBJ2-2, with D possibly matching TRBD2 (6 bases). CDR3 length: 15 residues. V lost 9 bases and J 4 bases, leaving 17 bases between the germline ends. The germline V gene encodes CDR1 KGHDR and CDR2 SFDVKD. DNA for the CDR3: TGTGCCACCCCGGGACTCCCTACGAGCACCGGGGAGCTGTTTTTT. Translating gives CATPGLPTSTGELFF.

This clonotype was counted a few times. The chain is built from TRBV18 and TRBJ1-1, with 8 positions matching TRBD1. The CDR3 loop spans 16 amino acids. J was trimmed by 5 bases and V by 2 bases; bases with no gene match: 10. CDR1 and CDR2 from the germline V gene are KGHSH and LQKENI. This CDR3 is CASSPGRGQTRTEAFF. The CDR3 nucleotides are TGTGCCAGCTCACCAGGCAGGGGGCAGACAAGGACTGAAGCTTTCTTT.

This clonotype has a handful of counts. The chain is built from TRBV20-1 and TRBJ2-3; 11 nucleotides match TRBD2. CDR3 length equals 14 residues. CDR1 is DFQATT and CDR2 is SNEGSKA in the germline V gene (reference sequence). The junction had 4 bases not matched to a gene; V was cut back by 3 bases and J by 5 bases. As DNA, the CDR3 is TGCAGTGCTAGTCCTAGCGGGAGGAGAGATACGCAGTATTTT. This translates into CSASPSGRRDTQYF.

This sequence joins TRBV6-2 or TRBV6-3 and TRBJ1-1, with TRBD1 identical over 9 bases. This CDR3 has 15 residues. The J segment lost 5 bases and the V segment lost 5 bases, leaving 9 bases of the junction unmatched. Germline CDR1 MNHEY, CDR2 SVGEGT. The CDR3 nucleotides read TGTGCCAGCAGTACTAAACAGGGGGCGGATACTGAAGCTTTCTTT. Its translation is CASSTKQGADTEAFF.

This sequence joins TRBV5-1 and TRBJ2-2; TRBD2 agrees at 9 bases. Losses at the gene ends were 4 bases for V and 6 bases for J; bases not matched to a gene: 7. Germline CDR1 is SGHRS and CDR2 is YFSETQ. The CDR3 has 15 amino acids. The CDR3 region has the DNA TGCGCCAGCAGCCCGTGGGCTAGCGGGGCCGGGGAGCTGTTTTTT. Translation: CASSPWASGAGELFF.

This clonotype occurred many times. The CDR3 DNA is TGTGCCACCAGCAGAGATCTTTCCCAAGAGACCCAGTACTTC. Amino acid sequence: CATSRDLSQETQYF. The chain combines TRBV15 with TRBJ2-5; no firm D call. Germline-derived CDR1 and CDR2 are LNHNV and YYDKDF (reference sequence). V shed 0 bases and J shed 1 base, with 6 bases lying between them. The CDR3 totals 14 residues.

This clonotype was counted a few times. The gene calls are TRBV12-3 or TRBV12-4 and TRBJ1-4; D is perhaps TRBD1 (5 bases). The CDR3 has 15 residues. V lost 1 base to trimming and J lost 3 bases, with 9 bases between them. CDR3 residues: CASSLGGLANEKLFF. The CDR3 DNA reads as TGTGCCAGCAGTTTAGGGGGCCTGGCTAATGAAAAACTGTTTTTT.

CDR3 region: CASSQGVQQGRGEKLFF. In DNA form, the CDR3 reads TGTGCCAGCAGCCAAGGGGTGCAACAGGGCCGGGGTGAAAAACTGTTTTTT. The chain uses TRBV3-1 and TRBJ1-4; tentatively, D is TRBD1 (6 bases). This CDR3 has 17 amino acids. Germline V gives CDR1 LGHDT, CDR2 YNNKEL (reference sequence). V was shortened by 1 base and J by 7 bases, with 19 bases between the two germline ends. The full variable domain, with the rest looked up from reference TRBV3-1 and TRBJ1-4, is DTAVSQTPKYLVTQMGNDKSIKCEQNLGHDTMYWYKQDSKKFLKIMFSYNNKELIINETVPNRFSPKSPDKAHLNLHINSLELGDSAVYFCASSQGVQQGRGEKLFFGSGTQLSVL.

This clonotype was found a few times. The junction does not match germline at one end; this may be a read error. The chain combines TRBV7-2 with TRBJ2-3; D assignment may be TRBD1 or TRBD2 (6 bases each). This CDR3 has 13 residues. Germline V lookup: CDR1 SGHTA, CDR2 FQGNSA. CDR3 sequence: CASSLGSPGRGAF. The DNA for the CDR3 is TGTGCCAGCAGCTTAGGGTCTCCCGGTAGGGGGGCCTTT.

Only a few counts were recorded for this clonotype. The chain joins TRBV6-5 to TRBJ2-2; weak D call: TRBD1 (6 bases). Germline CDR1 and CDR2: MNHEY and SVGAGI. The CDR3 is 14 amino acids. With 2 bases removed from V and 5 bases from J, the gap between germline ends came to 9 bases. The CDR3 protein is CASSYARGTGELFF. CDR3 nucleotide sequence: TGTGCCAGCAGTTACGCCAGGGGTACCGGGGAGCTGTTTTTT.

This clonotype was seen at least ten times. The chain is built from TRBV6-2 or TRBV6-3 and TRBJ1-1, with D possibly TRBD1 on 6 matching bases. The CDR3 spans 13 residues. Germline loops: CDR1 MNHEY, CDR2 SVGEGT. Trimming shortened V by 5 bases and J by 4 bases, and 11 bases separated the two germline ends. The CDR3 nucleotides read TGTGCCAGCAGTGATGACAGGAGCACTGAAGCTTTCTTT. Protein product: CASSDDRSTEAFF.

This clonotype has at least ten counts. V gene TRBV5-6 combines with J gene TRBJ2-1; no clear D gene. The CDR3 runs 14 residues. Germline values: CDR1 SGHDT, CDR2 YYEEEE. With 2 bases removed from V and 3 bases from J, the gap between germline ends came to 9 bases. The CDR3 coding sequence is TGTGCCAGCAGCTTTGAGCGAAGCTACAATGAGCAGTTCTTC. It encodes CASSFERSYNEQFF. Supplemented by reference TRBV5-6 and TRBJ2-1, the full variable domain reads DAGVTQSPTHLIKTRGQQVTLRCSPKSGHDTVSWYQQALGQGPQFIFQYYEEEERQRGNFPDRFSGHQFPNYSSELNVNALLLGDSALYLCASSFERSYNEQFFGPGTRLTVL.

This clonotype was counted between two and nine times. The chain carries TRBV5-1 and TRBJ1-1, with D unclear. This CDR3 has 13 amino acids. V gave up 5 bases and J gave up 3 bases, with 11 bases separating them. Germline assignment: CDR1 SGHRS and CDR2 YFSETQ. The CDR3 DNA reads TGCGCCAGCAGAAGAGCGGTAGACACTGAAGCTTTCTTT. This gives the protein CASRRAVDTEAFF.